Below, 15 T cell receptor beta chains from the same sample are listed, as sequenced in a study of cytomegalovirus exposure and HLA in healthy donors. With 60 Vbeta and 13 Jbeta primers, the PCR was carried out. TCRdb keeps only in-frame clones here, not all; method: immunoSEQ multiplex PCR. Here the sample table reports about 150,000 clones. The source material was PBMCs. Source of these receptors: a man aged 30 to 39 in good health and CMV-seronegative.

The chain is built from TRBV6-1 and TRBJ2-2; D might be TRBD1 (6 bases). The length of the CDR3 is 15 residues. V lost 5 bases to trimming and J lost 2 bases, with 12 bases between them. Germline V CDR1 and CDR2: MNHNS, SASEGT. CDR3 sequence: CASSQSTGNTGELFF. CDR3 sequence (DNA): TGTGCCAGCAGTCAATCGACAGGAAACACCGGGGAGCTGTTTTTT.

This rearrangement joins TRBV2 to TRBJ2-5, with TRBD2 matching 7 bases. V gave up 6 bases and J gave up 2 bases; unmatched junction bases: 0. This CDR3 is 12 amino acids long. In germline, CDR1 is SNHLY, CDR2 FYNNEI. The CDR3 protein is CASRGLQETQYF. The CDR3 coding sequence is TGTGCCAGCAGGGGACTACAAGAGACCCAGTACTTC.

V gene TRBV5-4 combines with J gene TRBJ2-7; D remains ambiguous. The CDR3 consists of 16 residues. The V and J ends lost 0 bases and 7 bases respectively, with 20 bases between them. Germline lookup yields CDR1 SGHNT and CDR2 YYREEE (reference sequence). The CDR3 DNA is TGTGCCAGCAGCTTGGACTCCGTACGCCTCCTACGAGAGCAGTACTTC. Amino acids: CASSLDSVRLLREQYF.

The rearrangement uses TRBV7-8 and TRBJ1-3; D is undetermined. The CDR3 runs to 15 residues. Germline V CDR1 and CDR2: SGHVS, FQNEAQ. With 1 base removed from V and 0 bases from J, the gap between germline ends came to 7 bases. CDR3 in DNA: TGTGCCAGCAGCTTAGAGCTAGTCTCTGGAAACACCATATATTTT. Protein product: CASSLELVSGNTIYF. Variable domain in full (rest from reference TRBV7-8 and TRBJ1-3): GAGVSQSPRYKVAKRGQDVALRCDPISGHVSLFWYQQALGQGPEFLTYFQNEAQLDKSGLPSDRFFAERPEGSVSTLKIQRTQQEDSAVYLCASSLELVSGNTIYFGEGSWLTVV.

The chain combines TRBV2 with TRBJ2-2, with 11 bases fitting TRBD2. Germline V gene data show CDR1 as SNHLY and CDR2 as FYNNEI. With 2 bases clipped from V and 0 bases from J, the junction kept 11 bases outside the gene matches. The CDR3 spans 20 residues. The CDR3 DNA reads as TGTGCCAGCAGTGAAATCAGTGTACTAGCGGGAGACCCGAACACCGGGGAGCTGTTTTTT. It specifies CASSEISVLAGDPNTGELFF. The whole variable domain, remainder taken from reference TRBV2 and TRBJ2-2, is EPEVTQTPSHQVTQMGQEVILRCVPISNHLYFYWYRQILGQKVEFLVSFYNNEISEKSEIFDDQFSVERPDGSNFTLKIRSTKLEDSAMYFCASSEISVLAGDPNTGELFFGEGSRLTVL.

The genes are TRBV28 and TRBJ2-7, with 8 positions matching TRBD2. Germline V gene sequence: CDR1 MDHEN, CDR2 SYDVKM. Trimming cost V 6 bases and J 0 bases; bases outside gene matches: 10. This CDR3 spans 16 amino acids. The CDR3, as DNA: TGTGCCAGCAGGCTCGGACTAGCCCTAAGCTCCTACGAGCAGTACTTC. This sequence encodes CASRLGLALSSYEQYF.

The chain recombines TRBV2 with TRBJ2-3; 7 nucleotides align to TRBD2. V shed 4 bases and J 2 bases; nucleotides not matched to a gene: 6. CDR1 is SNHLY, CDR2 FYNNEI, per germline. This CDR3 comprises 15 residues. This CDR3 reads CASSGAGVNTDTQYF. CDR3 DNA: TGTGCCAGCAGTGGGGCGGGAGTGAACACAGATACGCAGTATTTT. Based on the CDR3 plus reference TRBV2 and TRBJ2-3, the full variable domain is EPEVTQTPSHQVTQMGQEVILRCVPISNHLYFYWYRQILGQKVEFLVSFYNNEISEKSEIFDDQFSVERPDGSNFTLKIRSTKLEDSAMYFCASSGAGVNTDTQYFGPGTRLTVL.

The genes are TRBV30 and TRBJ1-1; 8 nucleotides match TRBD1. V shed 3 bases, J shed 2 bases, and the junction held 2 bases outside the gene matches. Germline CDR1 reads GTSNPN; CDR2 reads SVGIG (reference sequence). CDR3 length: 13 residues. CDR3 sequence: CAWRGQDNTEAFF. The CDR3 region has the DNA TGTGCCTGGAGGGGACAGGACAACACTGAAGCTTTCTTT. Full variable domain (remainder filled in from reference TRBV30 and TRBJ1-1): SQTIHQWPATLVQPVGSPLSLECTVEGTSNPNLYWYRQAAGRGLQLLFYSVGIGQISSEVPQNLSASRPQDRQFILSSKKLLLSDSGFYLCAWRGQDNTEAFFGQGTRLTVV.

The V call is TRBV28, the J call TRBJ1-5; possibly TRBD1 for D (6 bases). The germline V gene encodes CDR1 MDHEN and CDR2 SYDVKM. The V end lost 8 bases, the J end lost 4 bases, and 15 bases lay between the germline ends. This CDR3 is 14 amino acids long. The CDR3 DNA sequence: TGTGCCAGCTCAGGGGTGCAGGCGAATCAGCCCCAGCATTTT. Its translation: CASSGVQANQPQHF.

The CDR3 DNA follows: TGTGCCAGCCGGACAGGGAGCTTTAACACTGAAGCTTTCTTT. Its protein product is CASRTGSFNTEAFF. The V gene is TRBV28, the J gene TRBJ1-1, with TRBD1 identical over 8 bases. J was trimmed by 2 bases and V by 8 bases; bases with no gene match: 7. Germline V gene data show CDR1 as MDHEN and CDR2 as SYDVKM. The CDR3 extends over 14 amino acids.

The chain recombines TRBV5-1 with TRBJ2-7, with a tentative D call TRBD1 (5 bases). V lost 3 bases and J 6 bases, leaving 16 bases between the germline ends. This CDR3 comprises 14 residues. Germline assignment: CDR1 SGHRS and CDR2 YFSETQ. CDR3 region: CASSYPARAAEQYF. The CDR3 coding sequence is TGCGCCAGCAGCTACCCCGCCAGGGCCGCCGAGCAGTACTTC.

The V gene is TRBV11-3, the J gene TRBJ2-7; D possibly corresponds to TRBD2 (6 bases). CDR1 and CDR2 from the germline V gene are SGHNT and YENEEA. This CDR3 contains 15 residues. V gave up 2 bases and J gave up 7 bases, with 18 bases separating them. CDR3 coding DNA: TGTGCCAGCAGCTTACAACCGGGACTTTCTATTGAGCAGTACTTC. Its translation: CASSLQPGLSIEQYF.

The gene calls are TRBV6-1 and TRBJ1-5; D unclear. This CDR3 region has 14 residues. Trimming pared 8 bases from V and 0 bases from J, leaving 11 bases between. The germline V gene has CDR1 MNHNS and CDR2 SASEGT. As DNA, the CDR3 is TGTGCCAGCTCAGTAGAGGGTAGCAATCAGCCCCAGCATTTT. Amino acids: CASSVEGSNQPQHF.

V and J are TRBV5-4 and TRBJ2-1, with TRBD2 matching over 10 bases. Germline V gene data show CDR1 as SGHNT and CDR2 as YYREEE (reference sequence). Trimming cost V 4 bases and J 6 bases; bases outside gene matches: 13. The CDR3 is 17 amino acids. Written as DNA, the CDR3 is TGTGCCAGCAGCCGCCTAGGAGCTAGCGGGAGTAGCAATGAGCAGTTCTTC. Its protein is CASSRLGASGSSNEQFF. Drawing the rest from reference TRBV5-4 and TRBJ2-1, the complete variable domain is ETGVTQSPTHLIKTRGQQVTLRCSSQSGHNTVSWYQQALGQGPQFIFQYYREEENGRGNFPPRFSGLQFPNYSSELNVNALELDDSALYLCASSRLGASGSSNEQFFGPGTRLTVL.

The chain is built from TRBV28 and TRBJ1-1; TRBD1 matches 8 bases. The trim removed 7 bases at V and 0 bases at J, leaving 13 bases unmatched. Germline CDR1 is MDHEN and CDR2 is SYDVKM. The CDR3 runs 17 residues. CDR3 region: CASTKTGAEGMNTEAFF. CDR3 bases: TGTGCCAGCACCAAGACAGGGGCGGAGGGTATGAACACTGAAGCTTTCTTT.